A selection of T cell receptor beta chains follows, all from one sample in a study of cytomegalovirus exposure and HLA in healthy donors. Sequenced by immunoSEQ multiplex PCR; TCRdb stores in-frame clones only, minus some. Here the sample spans approximately 110,000 clones, 78% being singletons. The specimen was PBMCs. The source of these receptors is a man aged 30 to 45 in good health and CMV-seronegative. Each CDR3 is given with its conserved first and last residue. The D gene is left open where the match is weak. Clone sizes are given selectively: once, few, many, or a class where the clone is expanded.

TRBJ2-7 | . | 16 | TRBV19 | . | TGTGCCAGTAGTATAGACCCCCGGGACACCTCCTACGAGCAGTACTTC | CASSIDPRDTSYEQYF
TRBJ2-7 | . | 14 | TRBV6-5 | few | TGTGCCAGCAGTTTCAAACAATCCGCCTACGAGCAGTACTTC | CASSFKQSAYEQYF
TRBJ1-1 | . | 14 | TRBV6-1 | . | TGTGCCAGCAGGGATTCTTGGGGCGACACTGAAGCTTTCTTT | CASRDSWGDTEAFF
TRBJ2-7 | . | 15 | TRBV6-1 | . | TGTGCCAGCAGTGATCCAGCATTACTCGGGTACGAGCAGTACTTC | CASSDPALLGYEQYF
TRBJ2-1 | . | 15 | TRBV9 | . | TGTGCCAGCAGCGTAGGGGATAGCGGAACTCCTGAGCAGTTCTTC | CASSVGDSGTPEQFF
TRBJ2-4 | TRBD2 | 18 | TRBV18 | . | TGTGCCAGCTCCATGACTAGCGGGAGGATACTAGCCAAAAACATTCAGTACTTC | CASSMTSGRILAKNIQYF
TRBJ2-1 | TRBD2 | 19 | TRBV6-1 | . | TGTGCCAGCAGTGGGGGGGGACTAGCGGGGGGGCAGCTCACCAATGAGCAGTTCTTC | CASSGGGLAGGQLTNEQFF
TRBJ2-7 | TRBD2 | 17 | TRBV4-3 | . | TGCGCCAGCAGCCAAGAATCTAGCGGGAGAACATCCTACGAGCAGTACTTC | CASSQESSGRTSYEQYF
TRBJ2-7 | TRBD1 | 14 | TRBV2 | . | TGTGCCAGCAGTATACAGGGGAAGGCCTACGAGCAGTACTTC | CASSIQGKAYEQYF
TRBJ2-5 | TRBD2 | 19 | TRBV4-1 | . | TGCGCCAGCAGCCAACGACCGGGACTAGCGGGGGGGCTTACAGAGACCCAGTACTTC | CASSQRPGLAGGLTETQYF
TRBJ2-1 | TRBD1 | 13 | TRBV12-5 | few | TGTGCTAGTGGCATGACAGGGAGCAATGAGCAGTTCTTC | CASGMTGSNEQFF
TRBJ1-5 | TRBD1 | 15 | TRBV10-3 | . | TGTGCCACCCGACAGGGTTTGGTGGAGGGTCAGCCCCAGCATTTT | CATRQGLVEGQPQHF
TRBJ2-1 | TRBD1 | 15 | TRBV6-1 | once | TGTGCCAGCAGTGAGCAGGGGGCCTTTGGCAATGAGCAGTTCTTC | CASSEQGAFGNEQFF
TRBJ2-7 | . | 16 | TRBV6-5 | . | TGTGCCAGCAGTTACTCGTACAGGGCCTCCCCCGTCGAGCAGTACTTC | CASSYSYRASPVEQYF
TRBJ2-7 | TRBD2 | 15 | TRBV19 | . | TGTGCCAGTAGTATAACTAGCGGGGGAACCTACGAGCAGTACTTC | CASSITSGGTYEQYF
TRBJ1-5 | . | 16 | TRBV28 | . | TGTGCCAGCAGTCCAAACCCGGGTGTTAGCAATCAGCCCCAGCATTTT | CASSPNPGVSNQPQHF
TRBJ1-5 | . | 16 | TRBV13 | once | TGTGCCAGCAGCTTGGGGTCAGGGTCGAGCAATCAGCCCCAGCATTTT | CASSLGSGSSNQPQHF
TRBJ2-3 | TRBD2 | 15 | TRBV7-9 | . | TGTGCCAGCAGCCCCACCCTAGCGGGGGCAGATACGCAGTATTTT | CASSPTLAGADTQYF
TRBJ1-5 | TRBD1 | 19 | TRBV27 | . | TGTGCCAGCAGTTTCTTGGGACAGGGGATGGTCCTGGACAATCAGCCCCAGCATTTT | CASSFLGQGMVLDNQPQHF
TRBJ2-7 | . | 15 | TRBV2 | . | TGTGCCAGCAGTAAGGCGTCAGGGCCCACCTACGAGCAGTACTTC | CASSKASGPTYEQYF
TRBJ1-1 | . | 13 | TRBV29-1 | . | TGCAGCGTAGACGGGACACCAAACACTGAAGCTTTCTTT | CSVDGTPNTEAFF
TRBJ2-3 | TRBD2 | 14 | TRBV19 | . | TGTGCCAGTACGATAGCGGGAGTGATAGATACGCAGTATTTT | CASTIAGVIDTQYF
TRBJ1-4 | TRBD1 | 14 | TRBV14 | . | TGTGCCAGCAGCCTCAGGACAGGGGGGGAAAAACTGTTTTTT | CASSLRTGGEKLFF